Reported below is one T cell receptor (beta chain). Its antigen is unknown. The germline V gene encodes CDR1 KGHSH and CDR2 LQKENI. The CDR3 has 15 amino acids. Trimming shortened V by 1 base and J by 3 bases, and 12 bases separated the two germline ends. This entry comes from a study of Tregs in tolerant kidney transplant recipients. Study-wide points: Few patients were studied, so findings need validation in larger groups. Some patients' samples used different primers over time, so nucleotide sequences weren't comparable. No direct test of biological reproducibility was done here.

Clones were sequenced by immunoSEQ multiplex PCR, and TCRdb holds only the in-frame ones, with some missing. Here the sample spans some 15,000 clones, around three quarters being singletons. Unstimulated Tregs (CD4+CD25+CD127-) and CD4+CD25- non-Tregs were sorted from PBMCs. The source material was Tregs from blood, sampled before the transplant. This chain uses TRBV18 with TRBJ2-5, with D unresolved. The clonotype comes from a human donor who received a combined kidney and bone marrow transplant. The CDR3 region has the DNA TGTGCCAGCTCACCACGGGCAAGACCGGAAGAGACCCAGTACTTC. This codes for CASSPRARPEETQYF.